A selection of T cell receptor beta chains follows, all from one sample in a study of T cell changes during pregnancy in multiple sclerosis. The data were produced by immunoSEQ multiplex PCR, yet TCRdb's version contains in-frame clones alone and is incomplete. The sample yields around 70,000 clones, about 90% seen once. The starting material was peripheral blood, obtained after pregnancy. The receptor set was obtained from a female donor with multiple sclerosis, enrolled in a pregnancy study. Both conserved end residues are part of each CDR3. The D gene is left open where the match is weak. Rows give clone size only sometimes, using once, few, many, or a class for an expanded clone.

V: TRBV4-1
size: -
J: TRBJ2-1
D: -
DNA: TGCGCCAGCAGCCAAGGAGGGCGCAATGAGCAGTTCTTC
CDR3: CASSQGGRNEQFF

V: TRBV7-2
size: -
J: TRBJ2-7
D: -
DNA: TGTGCCAGCAGCTCCCAAGTCGGGAGTACCTACGAGCAGTACTTC
CDR3: CASSSQVGSTYEQYF

V: TRBV11-2
size: -
J: TRBJ1-4
D: TRBD1
DNA: TGTGCCAGCAGCTTAGTCGGACAGGGGGGAAAACTGTTTTTT
CDR3: CASSLVGQGGKLFF

V: TRBV4-2
size: -
J: TRBJ2-3
D: -
DNA: TGTGCCAGCAGCCAAGACTACACAGATACGCAGTATTTT
CDR3: CASSQDYTDTQYF

V: TRBV6-6
size: -
J: TRBJ2-7
D: -
DNA: TGTGCCAGCAGTTACCCTGGTCTAGTTTGGCAGTACTTC
CDR3: CASSYPGLVWQYF

V: TRBV4-1
size: -
J: TRBJ2-3
D: -
DNA: TGCGCCAGCAGCCAAGTCGGGGAGAGAAGCACAGATACGCAGTATTTT
CDR3: CASSQVGERSTDTQYF

V: TRBV4-1
size: -
J: TRBJ2-1
D: -
DNA: TGCGCCAGCAGCCAAGAGGAGGGGGCGAGTTACAATGAGCAGTTCTTC
CDR3: CASSQEEGASYNEQFF

V: TRBV7-9
size: -
J: TRBJ2-7
D: TRBD1
DNA: TGTGCCAGCAGCCCGGGACAGAAACCCTACGAGCAGTACTTC
CDR3: CASSPGQKPYEQYF

V: TRBV4-3
size: -
J: TRBJ2-1
D: TRBD2
DNA: TGCGCCAGCAGCCAAGATCAATCGATAGCGGGAGTTTACAATGAGCAGTTCTTC
CDR3: CASSQDQSIAGVYNEQFF

V: TRBV5-1
size: once
J: TRBJ1-3
D: -
DNA: TGCGCCAGCAGCTTGGGACAGGGAAACACCATATATTTT
CDR3: CASSLGQGNTIYF

V: TRBV7-2
size: -
J: TRBJ2-5
D: TRBD1
DNA: TGTGCCAGCAGCTTAGGAGCACAGGGGGTGGAGACCCAGTACTTC
CDR3: CASSLGAQGVETQYF

V: TRBV10-3
size: -
J: TRBJ1-2
D: -
DNA: TGTGCCATCAGTGAGTTCTCCGGGACTTCCGGCTACACCTTC
CDR3: CAISEFSGTSGYTF

V: TRBV11-2
size: -
J: TRBJ2-1
D: TRBD2
DNA: TGTGCCAGCAGCTTGATTCTAGCGGGAGGGCTCGCCTACAATGAGCAGTTCTTC
CDR3: CASSLILAGGLAYNEQFF

V: TRBV25-1
size: -
J: TRBJ1-4
D: TRBD1
DNA: TGTGCCAGCTGTGGTTGGGACAGAGAGGAAAAACTGTTTTTT
CDR3: CASCGWDREEKLFF

V: TRBV6-5
size: -
J: TRBJ2-1
D: TRBD1
DNA: TGTGCCAGCAGATCGGACAGGGGCCCCAATGAGCAGTTCTTC
CDR3: CASRSDRGPNEQFF

V: TRBV2
size: few
J: TRBJ1-5
D: -
DNA: TGTGCCAGCAGTCCCCCGGGAGGCGATCAGCCCCAGCATTTT
CDR3: CASSPPGGDQPQHF

V: TRBV29-1
size: once
J: TRBJ2-3
D: TRBD1
DNA: TGCAGCTCCACAGGGGGCAGTGGCACAGATACGCAGTATTTT
CDR3: CSSTGGSGTDTQYF

V: TRBV19
size: -
J: TRBJ2-2
D: -
DNA: TGTGCCAGTAGTACGTCGCTTGGAGGGCTGTTTTTT
CDR3: CASSTSLGGLFF

V: TRBV10-1
size: -
J: TRBJ2-3
D: -
DNA: TGCGCCAGCAGTGAGCGGGGTGCGGGCAGCACAGATACGCAGTATTTT
CDR3: CASSERGAGSTDTQYF

V: TRBV7-2
size: -
J: TRBJ2-2
D: -
DNA: TGTGCCAGCAGCTTAGCCGCCAGAACCTACACCGGGGAGCTGTTTTTT
CDR3: CASSLAARTYTGELFF

V: TRBV5-6
size: -
J: TRBJ2-1
D: -
DNA: TGTGCCAGCAGCTTGATCAGTGAGCAGTTCTTC
CDR3: CASSLISEQFF

V: TRBV28
size: -
J: TRBJ1-3
D: TRBD1
DNA: TGTGCCAGCAGTCCCCCCCAGGGGGCCTTTGGAAACACCATATATTTT
CDR3: CASSPPQGAFGNTIYF

V: TRBV5-1
size: -
J: TRBJ2-1
D: TRBD2
DNA: TGCGCCAGCAGCTTTCCTCAGGGACTAGGCTATGAGCAGTTCTTC
CDR3: CASSFPQGLGYEQFF

V: TRBV5-1
size: -
J: TRBJ2-7
D: -
DNA: TGCGCCAGCAGCTCAGGCCAGACCGGCGAGCAGTACTTC
CDR3: CASSSGQTGEQYF

V: TRBV5-3
size: once
J: TRBJ1-1
D: TRBD1
DNA: TGTGCCAGAAGCCCCCTCGACAGGGACACTGAAGCTTTCTTT
CDR3: CARSPLDRDTEAFF

V: TRBV28
size: -
J: TRBJ1-1
D: -
DNA: TGTGCTTCTCATGGGTCAGGGCTTGAGGAGAACACTGAAGCTTTCTTT
CDR3: CASHGSGLEENTEAFF

V: TRBV7-9
size: -
J: TRBJ2-2
D: -
DNA: TGTGCCAGCAGTTCACGGGACACCGGGGAGCTGTTTTTT
CDR3: CASSSRDTGELFF

V: TRBV28
size: -
J: TRBJ2-5
D: -
DNA: TGTGCCAGCAGTAAAGCAGGGATATACGAAGAGACCCAGTACTTC
CDR3: CASSKAGIYEETQYF

V: TRBV9
size: -
J: TRBJ1-1
D: -
DNA: TGTGCCAGCAGCGTAGGTGTCGGCAGGGAAGCTTTCTTT
CDR3: CASSVGVGREAFF

V: TRBV5-1
size: -
J: TRBJ1-4
D: TRBD1
DNA: TGCGCCAGCAGCTTGGATGGGACAGGGGGGGAAAAACTGTTTTTT
CDR3: CASSLDGTGGEKLFF

V: TRBV11-2
size: once
J: TRBJ2-1
D: TRBD2
DNA: TGTGCCAGCAGCCCGTTAGCGGGAGGCTACAATGAGCAGTTCTTC
CDR3: CASSPLAGGYNEQFF

V: TRBV7-2
size: -
J: TRBJ2-3
D: -
DNA: TGTGCCAGCAGCTTACTAGCGGATACGCAGTATTTT
CDR3: CASSLLADTQYF

V: TRBV6-5
size: -
J: TRBJ1-4
D: -
DNA: TGTGCCAGCAGAAAACAGGGTGTGAATGAAAAACTGTTTTTT
CDR3: CASRKQGVNEKLFF

V: TRBV5-1
size: -
J: TRBJ2-7
D: -
DNA: TGCGCCAGCAGCTTCTCAGGAACCTACGAGCAGTACTTC
CDR3: CASSFSGTYEQYF

V: TRBV5-6
size: -
J: TRBJ2-7
D: TRBD2
DNA: TGTGCCAGCAGCTGGAAGCGGGAGTCCCCCTACGAGCAGTACTTC
CDR3: CASSWKRESPYEQYF

V: TRBV5-1
size: -
J: TRBJ2-5
D: -
DNA: TGCGCCAGCAGCAGCTTCGCGAGCCAAGAGACCCAGTACTTC
CDR3: CASSSFASQETQYF

V: TRBV5-6
size: -
J: TRBJ2-7
D: TRBD1
DNA: TGTGCCAGCAGCATGGACAGGGCGCCCTACGAGCAGTACTTC
CDR3: CASSMDRAPYEQYF

V: TRBV7-9
size: -
J: TRBJ2-2
D: -
DNA: TGTGCCAGCAGACTCGGGACAACGAACACCGGGGAGCTGTTTTTT
CDR3: CASRLGTTNTGELFF

V: TRBV6-1
size: -
J: TRBJ2-4
D: TRBD1
DNA: TGTGCCAGCAGTGAGGGACAGGGGGTTTTTAACATTCAGTACTTC
CDR3: CASSEGQGVFNIQYF

V: TRBV10-3
size: -
J: TRBJ2-1
D: -
DNA: TGTGCCATCAGTGTTTCCGGGAAGCCTCACAATGAGCAGTTCTTC
CDR3: CAISVSGKPHNEQFF

V: TRBV5-1
size: -
J: TRBJ2-3
D: -
DNA: TGCGCCAGCAGCTTGGTAGCTACGCAGTATTTT
CDR3: CASSLVATQYF

V: TRBV19
size: -
J: TRBJ1-5
D: -
DNA: TGTGCCAGTAGTATAGCAAGGGGTGACAATCAGCCCCAGCATTTT
CDR3: CASSIARGDNQPQHF

V: TRBV4-1
size: -
J: TRBJ2-1
D: TRBD2
DNA: TGCGCCAGCAGCCAAGAGTGGTTCAGCGGGAGGCCCCCCAATGAGCAGTTCTTC
CDR3: CASSQEWFSGRPPNEQFF

V: TRBV6-4
size: -
J: TRBJ2-3
D: -
DNA: TGTGCCAGCAGTGACTCGATGGCGGGGAGCACAGATACGCAGTATTTT
CDR3: CASSDSMAGSTDTQYF

V: TRBV19
size: -
J: TRBJ2-7
D: TRBD2
DNA: TGTGCCAGTAGTGGCGTCCTAGCGGGAGAAGAGCAGTACTTC
CDR3: CASSGVLAGEEQYF

V: TRBV29-1
size: -
J: TRBJ2-7
D: -
DNA: TGCAGCGTTGAAGGGGGGGCAGGGACAGAGTCCTACGAGCAGTACTTC
CDR3: CSVEGGAGTESYEQYF